A selection of T cell receptor beta chains follows, all from one sample in a study of blood T cell repertoires in COVID-19. Profiled with immunoSEQ multiplex PCR; TCRdb holds only in-frame clones, not every one. This table holds some 130,000 clones, roughly three quarters found once. Sequenced sample: peripheral blood. Every receptor here comes from a woman in her 70s with acute or convalescent COVID-19. Each CDR3 is given with its conserved first and last residue. Each record gives: clone size, J gene, V gene, D gene, CDR3 DNA, CDR3 protein. A D gene is named only where the DNA matches it firmly. The size of a clone is reported for some rows only, either as once, few or many, or as a class for expanded clones.

NA | TRBJ2-2 | TRBV27 | TRBD2 | TGTGCCAGCAAAGACGGGGGGAAAGCCACCGGGGAGCTGTTTTTT | CASKDGGKATGELFF
NA | TRBJ1-3 | TRBV29-1 | NA | TGCAGCGCCCGTGGCCAGGGGATATATGGAAACACCATATATTTT | CSARGQGIYGNTIYF
NA | TRBJ1-1 | TRBV6-2/TRBV6-3 | NA | TGTGCCAGCAGTTACAGGGAGCATGAAGCTTTCTTT | CASSYREHEAFF
NA | TRBJ1-2 | TRBV5-4 | NA | TGTGCCAGCAGCTTTGACATCTATGGCTACACCTTC | CASSFDIYGYTF
NA | TRBJ2-5 | TRBV9 | TRBD1 | TGTGCCAGCAGCGTAGAAGAGGGGGCGAGGGAGACCCAGTACTTC | CASSVEEGARETQYF
NA | TRBJ2-7 | TRBV7-8 | NA | TGTGCCAGCAGCTTATCCCAGAACTACGAGCAGTACTTC | CASSLSQNYEQYF
few | TRBJ1-2 | TRBV9 | NA | TGTGCCAGCAGCGTGCGTCGGCACGGGAATTTAGCTAACTATGGCTACACCTTC | CASSVRRHGNLANYGYTF
NA | TRBJ1-1 | TRBV3-1/TRBV3-2 | NA | TGTGCCAGCAGCCCCTTCGGGGGGGGGAACACTGAAGCTTTCTTT | CASSPFGGGNTEAFF
once | TRBJ1-1 | TRBV14 | NA | TGTGCCAGCAGCTGGACGGGCAGGGCTACTGAAGCTTTCTTT | CASSWTGRATEAFF
NA | TRBJ1-1 | TRBV30 | TRBD1 | TGTGCCTGGAGCCCACAGGGGATCACTGAAGCTTTCTTT | CAWSPQGITEAFF
once | TRBJ1-2 | TRBV11-2 | NA | TGTGCCAGCACCTTTCAGGGAGCGACAGGACTTAGACCCTATGGCTACACCTTC | CASTFQGATGLRPYGYTF
NA | TRBJ2-3 | TRBV7-2 | TRBD2 | TGTGCCAGCACCCTTCCGACTAGCGGGACAGATACGCAGTATTTT | CASTLPTSGTDTQYF
NA | TRBJ2-7 | TRBV5-4 | NA | TGTGCCAGCAGCACGTCCACAGACTCCTACGAGCAGTACTTC | CASSTSTDSYEQYF
NA | TRBJ1-4 | TRBV27 | NA | TGTGCCAGTAAACCGGAGGCCGCAAATGAAAAACTGTTTTTT | CASKPEAANEKLFF
NA | TRBJ1-6 | TRBV30 | TRBD1 | TGTGCCTGGAGCGACAGGGCACTCTATAATTCACCCCTCCACTTT | CAWSDRALYNSPLHF
once | TRBJ2-7 | TRBV7-3 | NA | TGTGCCAGCAGCTTAGCCAAAGGGAGTGGGTACGAGCAGTACTTC | CASSLAKGSGYEQYF
NA | TRBJ1-1 | TRBV5-1 | TRBD1 | TGCGCCAGCAGATTTTTTCCGGGACAGGGTGAGGCTGAAGCTTTCTTT | CASRFFPGQGEAEAFF
NA | TRBJ2-5 | TRBV12-3/TRBV12-4 | NA | TGTGCCAGCAGTCCAGGACTACAAGAGACCCAGTACTTC | CASSPGLQETQYF
few | TRBJ1-2 | TRBV4-1 | NA | TGCGCCAGCAGCCCGAGGGGGTCTTCGGGAGGTTATGGCTACACCTTC | CASSPRGSSGGYGYTF
NA | TRBJ1-2 | TRBV5-1 | NA | TGCGCCAGCAGCCGCCCGGAGTGGGGGCACTATGGCTACACCTTC | CASSRPEWGHYGYTF
NA | TRBJ1-3 | TRBV6-5 | NA | TGTGCCAGCACTAACGGGATTACTACTGGAAACACCATATATTTT | CASTNGITTGNTIYF
once | TRBJ1-5 | TRBV5-1 | NA | TGCGCCAGCAGCTTGAATCCGGGAACCTCTGGCAATCAGCCCCAGCATTTT | CASSLNPGTSGNQPQHF
NA | TRBJ2-7 | TRBV28 | TRBD1 | TGTGCCAGCAGTCACGGGACAGGGGGCCCCTACGAGCAGTACTTC | CASSHGTGGPYEQYF
NA | TRBJ1-2 | TRBV7-2 | NA | TGTGCCAGCAGCTTAGCGGGGGGGCGGTATGGCTACACCTTC | CASSLAGGRYGYTF
few | TRBJ2-1 | TRBV15 | NA | TGTGCCACCAGCAGAGATGTCGATGAGCAGTTCTTC | CATSRDVDEQFF
NA | TRBJ2-7 | TRBV28 | TRBD2 | TGTGCCAGCAGGTTTAGCGGGAGACTCTCCTACGAGCAGTACTTC | CASRFSGRLSYEQYF
NA | TRBJ2-6 | TRBV19 | TRBD1 | TGTGCCAGTAGTTCGGACAGGGCTCACTTTTCTGGGGCCAACGTCCTGACTTTC | CASSSDRAHFSGANVLTF
NA | TRBJ1-1 | TRBV11-2 | TRBD1 | TGTGCCAGCAGCTTAGGGACAGGCCCCGAAGCTTTCTTT | CASSLGTGPEAFF
many | TRBJ2-3 | TRBV4-1 | TRBD2 | TGCGCCAGCAGCCAAGAAGGGGGGGGACTCGCGGGACTAGCGCTTACGCAGTATTTT | CASSQEGGGLAGLALTQYF
NA | TRBJ1-1 | TRBV2 | NA | TGTGCCAGCAGTGAAGCGCTGAGGCTTAACACTGAAGCTTTCTTT | CASSEALRLNTEAFF
NA | TRBJ1-1 | TRBV25-1 | NA | TGTGCCAGCAATAGCGTGTCTGAAGCTTTCTTT | CASNSVSEAFF
NA | TRBJ1-5 | TRBV4-3 | NA | TGCGCCAGCAGCCATCTCCGGGGAGACAATCAGCCCCAGCATTTT | CASSHLRGDNQPQHF
NA | TRBJ2-1 | TRBV6-2/TRBV6-3 | TRBD1 | TGTGCCAGCAGTTACACACAGGGGTCCTACAATGAGCAGTTCTTC | CASSYTQGSYNEQFF
NA | TRBJ2-6 | TRBV19 | TRBD1 | TGTGCCAGTAGTATAAGGGGGCCTGGGGCCAACGTCCTGACTTTC | CASSIRGPGANVLTF
NA | TRBJ2-3 | TRBV12-3/TRBV12-4 | NA | TGTGCCAGCAGTTTTGCGGACACAGATACGCAGTATTTT | CASSFADTDTQYF
NA | TRBJ2-2 | TRBV11-2 | NA | TGTGCCAGCAGAAATCCCGACAGCACCGGGGAGCTGTTTTTT | CASRNPDSTGELFF
NA | TRBJ1-3 | TRBV9 | NA | TGTGCCAGCAGCCCAGGAAACACCATATATTTT | CASSPGNTIYF
NA | TRBJ2-3 | TRBV5-1 | NA | TGCGCCAGCAGCTTCCTCGGGACTTTTGATACGCAGTATTTT | CASSFLGTFDTQYF
NA | TRBJ1-4 | TRBV20-1 | NA | TGCAGTGCGGTCCGGAATGAAAAACTGTTTTTT | CSAVRNEKLFF
NA | TRBJ1-5 | TRBV3-1/TRBV3-2 | NA | TGTGCCAGCAGCCAAGGTCATGTGGGGACTACAAAGCCCCAGCATTTT | CASSQGHVGTTKPQHF
NA | TRBJ2-7 | TRBV5-8 | TRBD1 | TGTGCCAGCAGCTTCTCCGGGACAGGGTCATCCCACCCCTACGAGCAGTACTTC | CASSFSGTGSSHPYEQYF
NA | TRBJ2-7 | TRBV28 | NA | TGTGCCAGCAGTTTATTCGGTAGCTCCTACGAGCAGTACTTC | CASSLFGSSYEQYF
NA | TRBJ2-7 | TRBV20-1 | NA | TGCAGTGCTAGTAGCTCGGGGGGACAGGTTATTTACGAGCAGTACTTC | CSASSSGGQVIYEQYF
NA | TRBJ2-3 | TRBV5-1 | TRBD1 | TGCGCCAGCAGCTCGACCCTTGACAGGGGTGGGACAGATACGCAGTATTTT | CASSSTLDRGGTDTQYF
NA | TRBJ2-2 | TRBV7-3 | TRBD2 | TGTGCCAGCAGCCCCGCTAGCGGGAGGACCGGGGAGCTGTTTTTT | CASSPASGRTGELFF
NA | TRBJ1-6 | TRBV18 | NA | TGTGCCAGCTCACCACTGCCGCGACAGAATTCCTATAATTCACCCCTCCACTTT | CASSPLPRQNSYNSPLHF
NA | TRBJ2-3 | TRBV27 | TRBD2 | TGTGCCAGCACCATACTAGCGGGGGGACTTAGCACAGATACGCAGTATTTT | CASTILAGGLSTDTQYF
NA | TRBJ1-1 | TRBV19 | TRBD1 | TGTGCCAGTAGTACCGGGACAGGGGCCATGGACACTGAAGCTTTCTTT | CASSTGTGAMDTEAFF
NA | TRBJ2-6 | TRBV5-4 | TRBD1 | TGTGCCAGCAGCTCCAGGACAGGGGGTATTGCTGGGGCCAACGTCCTGACTTTC | CASSSRTGGIAGANVLTF
NA | TRBJ1-1 | TRBV5-1 | NA | TGCGCCAGCAGCTTGGTCGGTGTTCGGGGGGCGGATGAAGCTTTCTTT | CASSLVGVRGADEAFF
NA | TRBJ2-5 | TRBV5-6 | NA | TGTGCCAGCAGCTTTCCAGGGGCGCGGGAGACCCAGTACTTC | CASSFPGARETQYF
NA | TRBJ2-5 | TRBV3-1/TRBV3-2 | TRBD2 | TGTGCCAGCAGCCAAGATATCGGGACTAGGAAGACCCAGTACTTC | CASSQDIGTRKTQYF
few | TRBJ2-7 | TRBV18 | TRBD1 | TGTGCCAGCTCACCGTCAATTCACCGGGACAGGCCCTACGAGCAGTACTTC | CASSPSIHRDRPYEQYF
NA | TRBJ2-7 | TRBV28 | NA | TGTGCCAGCAGTTTGATGGGGCGGCAGTACTTC | CASSLMGRQYF
NA | TRBJ2-2 | TRBV12-3/TRBV12-4 | NA | TGTGCCAGCAGTGTGGGACTCACCGGGGAGCTGTTTTTT | CASSVGLTGELFF
NA | TRBJ1-3 | TRBV11-1 | NA | TGTGCCAGCAGCCTGACACAGACTGGAAACACCATATATTTT | CASSLTQTGNTIYF
NA | TRBJ2-2 | TRBV19 | NA | TGTGCCAGTCGTCGCGGTAACACCGGGGAGCTGTTTTTT | CASRRGNTGELFF